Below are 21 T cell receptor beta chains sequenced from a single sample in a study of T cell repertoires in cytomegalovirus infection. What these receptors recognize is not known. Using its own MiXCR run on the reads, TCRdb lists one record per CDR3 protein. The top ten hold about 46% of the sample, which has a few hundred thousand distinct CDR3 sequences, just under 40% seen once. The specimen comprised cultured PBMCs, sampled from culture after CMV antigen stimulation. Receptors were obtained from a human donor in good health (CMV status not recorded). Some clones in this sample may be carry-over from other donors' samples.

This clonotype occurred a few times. The CDR3 here is CASSSGVVSPLHF. The CDR3 DNA reads TGTGCCAGCAGTTCTGGGGTCGTTTCACCCCTCCACTTT. The chain combines TRBV6-6 with TRBJ1-6; the D is unclear. With 4 bases removed from V and 9 bases from J, the gap between germline ends came to 10 bases. Germline V gene data show CDR1 as MNHNY and CDR2 as SVGAGI (reference sequence). CDR3 length equals 13 residues.

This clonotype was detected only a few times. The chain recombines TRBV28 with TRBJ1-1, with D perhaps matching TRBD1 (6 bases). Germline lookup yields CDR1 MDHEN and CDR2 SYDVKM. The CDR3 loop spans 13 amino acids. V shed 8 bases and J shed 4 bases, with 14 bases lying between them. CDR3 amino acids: CASLRGQGTEAFF. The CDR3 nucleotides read TGTGCCAGCTTGCGGGGGCAGGGCACTGAAGCTTTCTTT.

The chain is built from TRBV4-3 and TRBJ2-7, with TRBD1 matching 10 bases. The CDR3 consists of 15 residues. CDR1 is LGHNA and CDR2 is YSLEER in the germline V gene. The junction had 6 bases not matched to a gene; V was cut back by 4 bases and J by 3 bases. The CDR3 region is CASSLGTGEYYEQYF. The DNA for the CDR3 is TGCGCCAGCAGCCTCGGGACAGGGGAATACTACGAGCAGTACTTC.

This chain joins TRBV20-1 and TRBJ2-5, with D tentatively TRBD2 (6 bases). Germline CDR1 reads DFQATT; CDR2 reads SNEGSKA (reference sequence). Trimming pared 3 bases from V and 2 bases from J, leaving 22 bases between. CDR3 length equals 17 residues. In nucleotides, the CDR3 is TGCAGTGCTAGGGGCGGGTGGCGGGAATCAAGGCAAGAGACCCAGTACTTC. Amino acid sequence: CSARGGWRESRQETQYF.

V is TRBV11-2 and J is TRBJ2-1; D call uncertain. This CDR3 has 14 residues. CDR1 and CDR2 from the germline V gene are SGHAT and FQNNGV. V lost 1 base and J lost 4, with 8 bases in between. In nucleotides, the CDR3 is TGTGCCAGCAGCTTAGCCATGCTTTACAATGAGCAGTTCTTC. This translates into CASSLAMLYNEQFF.

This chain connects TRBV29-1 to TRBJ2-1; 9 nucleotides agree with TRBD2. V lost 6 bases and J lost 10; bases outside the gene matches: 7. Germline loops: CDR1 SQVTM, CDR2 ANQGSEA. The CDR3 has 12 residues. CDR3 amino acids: CSVVAGVGEQFF. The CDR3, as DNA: TGCAGCGTCGTAGCGGGGGTAGGAGAGCAGTTCTTC.

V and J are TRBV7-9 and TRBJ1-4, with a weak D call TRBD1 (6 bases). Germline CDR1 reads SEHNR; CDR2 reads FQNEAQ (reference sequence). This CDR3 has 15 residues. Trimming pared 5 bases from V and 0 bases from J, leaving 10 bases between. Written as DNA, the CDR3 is TGTGCCAGCAGCGAAGGACAGCCAACTAATGAAAAACTGTTTTTT. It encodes CASSEGQPTNEKLFF.

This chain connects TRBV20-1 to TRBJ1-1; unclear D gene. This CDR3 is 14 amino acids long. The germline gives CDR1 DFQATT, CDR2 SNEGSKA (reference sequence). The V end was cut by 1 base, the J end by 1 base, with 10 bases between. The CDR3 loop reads CSARAEHTNTEAFF. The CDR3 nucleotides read TGCAGTGCTAGAGCCGAACATACGAACACTGAAGCTTTCTTT.

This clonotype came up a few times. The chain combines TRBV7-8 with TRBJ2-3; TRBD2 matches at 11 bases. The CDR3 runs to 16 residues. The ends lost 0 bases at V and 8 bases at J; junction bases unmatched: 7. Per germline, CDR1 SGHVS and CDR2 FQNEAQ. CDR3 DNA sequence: TGTGCCAGCAGCTTAGCTAGCGGGGGGGCCACTGTTACGCAGTATTTT. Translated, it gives CASSLASGGATVTQYF.

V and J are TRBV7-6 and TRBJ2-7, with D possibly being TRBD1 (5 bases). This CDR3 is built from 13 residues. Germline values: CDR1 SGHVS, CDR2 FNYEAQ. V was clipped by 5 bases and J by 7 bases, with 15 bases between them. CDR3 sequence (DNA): TGTGCCAGCAGCCCCCCGGCAGGGTTGGAGCAGTACTTC. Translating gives CASSPPAGLEQYF. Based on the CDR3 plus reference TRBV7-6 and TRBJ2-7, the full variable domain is GAGVSQSPRYKVTKRGQDVALRCDPISGHVSLYWYRQALGQGPEFLTYFNYEAQQDKSGLPNDRFSAERPEGSISTLTIQRTEQRDSAMYRCASSPPAGLEQYFGPGTRLTVT.

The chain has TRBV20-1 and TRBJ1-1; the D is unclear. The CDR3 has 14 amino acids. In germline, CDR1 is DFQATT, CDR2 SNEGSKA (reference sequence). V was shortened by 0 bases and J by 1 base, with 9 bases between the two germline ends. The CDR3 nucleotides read TGCAGTGCTAGAGATGGCAGAGGGAACACTGAAGCTTTCTTT. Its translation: CSARDGRGNTEAFF.

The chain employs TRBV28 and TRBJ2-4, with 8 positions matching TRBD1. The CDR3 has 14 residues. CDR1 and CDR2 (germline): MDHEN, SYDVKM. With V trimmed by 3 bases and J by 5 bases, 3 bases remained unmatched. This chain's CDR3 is CASSLGGQENIQYF. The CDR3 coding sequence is TGTGCCAGCAGTTTGGGGGGACAGGAAAACATTCAGTACTTC.

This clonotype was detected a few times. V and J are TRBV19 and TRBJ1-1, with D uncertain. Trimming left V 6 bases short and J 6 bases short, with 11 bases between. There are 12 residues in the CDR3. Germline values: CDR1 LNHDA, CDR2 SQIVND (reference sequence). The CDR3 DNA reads TGTGCCAGTAGCTCACAGCGGGCTGAAGCTTTCTTT. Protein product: CASSSQRAEAFF. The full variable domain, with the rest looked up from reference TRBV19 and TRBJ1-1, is DGGITQSPKYLFRKEGQNVTLSCEQNLNHDAMYWYRQDPGQGLRLIYYSQIVNDFQKGDIAEGYSVSREKKESFPLTVTSAQKNPTAFYLCASSSQRAEAFFGQGTRLTVV.

This CDR3 reads CASAAGIGETQYF. The CDR3 nucleotides are TGTGCCAGCGCGGCGGGGATTGGGGAGACCCAGTACTTC. V gene TRBV2 combines with J gene TRBJ2-5, with a weak D call TRBD2 (6 bases). The germline CDR1 and CDR2 sequences are SNHLY and FYNNEI. CDR3 length: 13 residues. Trimming cost V 8 bases and J 5 bases, with 15 bases left between them.

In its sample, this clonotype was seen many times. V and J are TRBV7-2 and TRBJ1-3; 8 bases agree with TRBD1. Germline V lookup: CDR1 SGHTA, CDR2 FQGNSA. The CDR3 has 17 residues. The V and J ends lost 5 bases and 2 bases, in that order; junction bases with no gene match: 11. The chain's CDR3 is CASSPRQGRSTGNTIYF. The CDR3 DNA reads TGTGCCAGCAGCCCCAGACAGGGGCGGTCGACTGGAAACACCATATATTTT.

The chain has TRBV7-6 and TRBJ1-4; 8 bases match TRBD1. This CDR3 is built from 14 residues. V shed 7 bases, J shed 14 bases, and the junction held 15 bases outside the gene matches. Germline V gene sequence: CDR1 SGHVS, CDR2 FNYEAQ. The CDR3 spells CASKSRTGHFVLFF. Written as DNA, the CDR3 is TGTGCCAGCAAGTCGAGGACAGGGCATTTTGTGCTGTTTTTT.

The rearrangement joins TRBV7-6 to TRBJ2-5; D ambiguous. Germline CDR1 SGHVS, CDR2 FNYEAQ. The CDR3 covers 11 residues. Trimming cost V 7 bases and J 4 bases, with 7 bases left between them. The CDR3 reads CASINRETQYF. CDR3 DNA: TGTGCCAGCATCAATCGAGAGACCCAGTACTTC.

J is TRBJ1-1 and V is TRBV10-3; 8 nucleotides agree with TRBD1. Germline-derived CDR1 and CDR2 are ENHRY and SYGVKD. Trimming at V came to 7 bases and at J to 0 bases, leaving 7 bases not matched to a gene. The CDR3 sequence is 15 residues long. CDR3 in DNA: TGTGCCATCATCGGGCAGGGGGCCCTGAACACTGAAGCTTTCTTT. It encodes CAIIGQGALNTEAFF.

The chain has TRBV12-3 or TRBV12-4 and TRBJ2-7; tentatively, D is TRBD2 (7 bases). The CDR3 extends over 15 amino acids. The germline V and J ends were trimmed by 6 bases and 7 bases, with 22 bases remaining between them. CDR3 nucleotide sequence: TGTGCCAGCAGCCCTCCGGGGGGCCTCCGGGGTGAGCAGTACTTC. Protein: CASSPPGGLRGEQYF.

The CDR3 sequence is CASSQDLLLNQPQHF. The CDR3 DNA follows: TGCGCCAGCAGCCAAGATCTGCTGCTCAATCAGCCCCAGCATTTT. The chain uses TRBV4-3 and TRBJ1-5, with no clear D. The CDR3 consists of 15 residues. Germline-derived CDR1 and CDR2 are LGHNA and YSLEER. The ends were cut back, 0 bases at V and 3 bases at J, with 9 bases in the middle.

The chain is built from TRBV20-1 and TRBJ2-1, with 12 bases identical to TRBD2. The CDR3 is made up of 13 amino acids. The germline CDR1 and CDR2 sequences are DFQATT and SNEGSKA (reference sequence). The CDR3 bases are TGCAGCACCGGGACTAGCGGGTACAATGAGCAGTTCTTC. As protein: CSTGTSGYNEQFF.